This is a list of T cell receptor beta chains from one sample in a study of immune evolution from preneoplasia to lung adenocarcinoma. Libraries were prepared by immunoSEQ multiplex PCR; TCRdb keeps only in-frame clonotypes and omits some of them. The top ten hold about 4% of the sample, which has 9,500 to 15,000 clones, around 85% seen once. The source material was FFPE tissue from an adenomatous hyperplasia lung lesion. Every receptor here comes from a person aged 50-70 years with lung adenocarcinoma. CDR3s include the opening cysteine and the closing phenylalanine or tryptophan. Fields, in order: J gene, D gene, CDR3 length, V gene, clone size, CDR3 DNA, CDR3 protein. D genes are given only for firm matches. Clone size is not always given. Where it is, it says once, few, many or a class for expanded clones.

J gene: TRBJ2-3
D gene: TRBD2
CDR3 length: 19
V gene: TRBV15
clone size: few
CDR3 DNA: TGTGCCACCAGCAGCTACTTTTGGACTAGCGGGAGAAAGGTGGATACGCAGTATTTT
CDR3 protein: CATSSYFWTSGRKVDTQYF

J gene: TRBJ2-4
D gene: NA
CDR3 length: 14
V gene: TRBV28
clone size: once
CDR3 DNA: TGTGCCAGCAGTACACAGGGATTCAAAAACATTCAGTACTTC
CDR3 protein: CASSTQGFKNIQYF

J gene: TRBJ2-7
D gene: TRBD1
CDR3 length: 11
V gene: TRBV20-1
clone size: NA
CDR3 DNA: TGCAGTGCCTGGGCAGGGGGCGAGCAGTACTTC
CDR3 protein: CSAWAGGEQYF

J gene: TRBJ2-7
D gene: NA
CDR3 length: 12
V gene: TRBV6-1
clone size: medium-sized
CDR3 DNA: TGTGCCAGCAGTGAAGCACCCCACGAGCAGTACTTC
CDR3 protein: CASSEAPHEQYF

J gene: TRBJ1-2
D gene: NA
CDR3 length: 14
V gene: TRBV27
clone size: NA
CDR3 DNA: TGTGCCAGCAGTCCCGCGAGCAGGTCCTATGGCTACACCTTC
CDR3 protein: CASSPASRSYGYTF

J gene: TRBJ2-3
D gene: TRBD2
CDR3 length: 15
V gene: TRBV6-1
clone size: NA
CDR3 DNA: TGTGCCAGCAGCCGACTGGGCGGGGGAACAGATACGCAGTATTTT
CDR3 protein: CASSRLGGGTDTQYF

J gene: TRBJ1-5
D gene: NA
CDR3 length: 13
V gene: TRBV4-2
clone size: NA
CDR3 DNA: TGTGCCAGCAGCCAAGGGCGAGATCAGCCCCAGCATTTT
CDR3 protein: CASSQGRDQPQHF

J gene: TRBJ2-5
D gene: TRBD1
CDR3 length: 15
V gene: TRBV19
clone size: NA
CDR3 DNA: TGTGCCAGTAGCAAGAGGACAGGGGGGAAAGAGACCCAGTACTTC
CDR3 protein: CASSKRTGGKETQYF

J gene: TRBJ2-1
D gene: NA
CDR3 length: 12
V gene: TRBV27
clone size: NA
CDR3 DNA: TGTGCCAGCATGTACAGGGTGGGTGAGCAGTTCTTC
CDR3 protein: CASMYRVGEQFF

J gene: TRBJ1-1
D gene: NA
CDR3 length: 14
V gene: TRBV28
clone size: NA
CDR3 DNA: TGTGCCAGCAGGTCGTACAGGGACAACACTGAAGCTTTCTTT
CDR3 protein: CASRSYRDNTEAFF

J gene: TRBJ2-7
D gene: NA
CDR3 length: 12
V gene: TRBV7-8
clone size: NA
CDR3 DNA: TGTGCCAGCAGCTTAGCAGGGCTCGAGCAGTACTTC
CDR3 protein: CASSLAGLEQYF

J gene: TRBJ2-4
D gene: TRBD1
CDR3 length: 12
V gene: TRBV9
clone size: NA
CDR3 DNA: TGTGCCAGCAGTGGGGACAGAAACATTCAGTACTTC
CDR3 protein: CASSGDRNIQYF

J gene: TRBJ1-3
D gene: TRBD1
CDR3 length: 16
V gene: TRBV4-2
clone size: NA
CDR3 DNA: TGTGCCAGCAGCCAACACAACAGGGGGCAAGGAAACACCATATATTTT
CDR3 protein: CASSQHNRGQGNTIYF

J gene: TRBJ1-5
D gene: NA
CDR3 length: 14
V gene: TRBV28
clone size: NA
CDR3 DNA: TGTGCCAGCAGTTTATTTGGACGGTATCAGCCCCAGCATTTT
CDR3 protein: CASSLFGRYQPQHF

J gene: TRBJ1-2
D gene: TRBD1
CDR3 length: 16
V gene: TRBV6-5
clone size: NA
CDR3 DNA: TGTGCCAGCAGTTACCGAACAGGGACAGGGGAGTATGGCTACACCTTC
CDR3 protein: CASSYRTGTGEYGYTF

J gene: TRBJ1-1
D gene: NA
CDR3 length: 16
V gene: TRBV6-1
clone size: NA
CDR3 DNA: TGTGCCAGCAGTGAAAAACCCCTCGGAGGAGTTGGGGGTGGTTTCTTT
CDR3 protein: CASSEKPLGGVGGGFF

J gene: TRBJ2-1
D gene: NA
CDR3 length: 16
V gene: TRBV11-3
clone size: NA
CDR3 DNA: TGTGCCAGCAGCATCAGGGGCAGAAGCTCCTACAATGAGCAGTTCTTC
CDR3 protein: CASSIRGRSSYNEQFF

J gene: TRBJ1-4
D gene: NA
CDR3 length: 12
V gene: TRBV7-8
clone size: NA
CDR3 DNA: TGTGCCAGCAGCTTAGAACCGGGTGGACTGTTTTTT
CDR3 protein: CASSLEPGGLFF

J gene: TRBJ1-1
D gene: TRBD1
CDR3 length: 11
V gene: TRBV29-1
clone size: once
CDR3 DNA: TGCAGCGTGTGGACAGGGCATGAAGCTTTCTTT
CDR3 protein: CSVWTGHEAFF

J gene: TRBJ2-3
D gene: NA
CDR3 length: 12
V gene: TRBV6-6
clone size: once
CDR3 DNA: TGTGCCAGCAGTCGCCAGGGGGATACGCAGTATTTT
CDR3 protein: CASSRQGDTQYF

J gene: TRBJ2-3
D gene: TRBD2
CDR3 length: 17
V gene: TRBV4-1
clone size: NA
CDR3 DNA: TGCGCCAGCAGCCAAGGGCTAGCGGGAGGATCAACAGATACGCAGTATTTT
CDR3 protein: CASSQGLAGGSTDTQYF

J gene: TRBJ1-4
D gene: NA
CDR3 length: 16
V gene: TRBV9
clone size: NA
CDR3 DNA: TGTGCCAGCAGCCGTACCCTCGGGGGGGCTGGGGAAAAACTGTTTTTT
CDR3 protein: CASSRTLGGAGEKLFF

J gene: TRBJ2-3
D gene: TRBD2
CDR3 length: 15
V gene: TRBV10-3
clone size: NA
CDR3 DNA: TGTGCCATCACCCCGGGACTAGTGAGCACAGATACGCAGTATTTT
CDR3 protein: CAITPGLVSTDTQYF

J gene: TRBJ2-1
D gene: TRBD2
CDR3 length: 14
V gene: TRBV7-9
clone size: NA
CDR3 DNA: TGTGCCAGCAGCTTAGGGACTAGCGGCGCTGAGCAGTTCTTC
CDR3 protein: CASSLGTSGAEQFF

J gene: TRBJ2-7
D gene: NA
CDR3 length: 12
V gene: TRBV13
clone size: once
CDR3 DNA: TGTGCCAGCAGCTCCCGGACGGACGAGCAGTACTTC
CDR3 protein: CASSSRTDEQYF

J gene: TRBJ2-7
D gene: NA
CDR3 length: 14
V gene: TRBV9
clone size: NA
CDR3 DNA: TGTGCCAGCAGCGTAACACAGGGAGGCTACGAGCAGTACTTC
CDR3 protein: CASSVTQGGYEQYF

J gene: TRBJ1-4
D gene: NA
CDR3 length: 15
V gene: TRBV7-2
clone size: NA
CDR3 DNA: TGTGCCAGCAGCTTAGTTCGGGCCCGTAATGAAAAACTGTTTTTT
CDR3 protein: CASSLVRARNEKLFF

J gene: TRBJ2-1
D gene: NA
CDR3 length: 16
V gene: TRBV27
clone size: NA
CDR3 DNA: TGTGCCAGCAGCCCGACCAGGCCCGGGCACTACAATGAGCAGTTCTTC
CDR3 protein: CASSPTRPGHYNEQFF

J gene: TRBJ2-1
D gene: NA
CDR3 length: 13
V gene: TRBV9
clone size: NA
CDR3 DNA: TGTGCCAGCAGCGTAGGCACTAGAGAAGAGCAGTTCTTC
CDR3 protein: CASSVGTREEQFF

J gene: TRBJ1-1
D gene: NA
CDR3 length: 17
V gene: TRBV7-9
clone size: few
CDR3 DNA: TGTGCCAGCAGCTTAACCGGGACACCAGTGGGGAACACTGAAGCTTTCTTT
CDR3 protein: CASSLTGTPVGNTEAFF

J gene: TRBJ1-1
D gene: NA
CDR3 length: 16
V gene: TRBV27
clone size: NA
CDR3 DNA: TGTGCCAGCAGTTTATTCACCAAGGGGAGGAACACTGAAGCTTTCTTT
CDR3 protein: CASSLFTKGRNTEAFF

J gene: TRBJ2-7
D gene: TRBD2
CDR3 length: 15
V gene: TRBV7-8
clone size: NA
CDR3 DNA: TGTGCCAGCAGCCCGTCTAGCGGAGACTACTACGAGCAGTACTTC
CDR3 protein: CASSPSSGDYYEQYF

J gene: TRBJ2-7
D gene: NA
CDR3 length: 11
V gene: TRBV10-3
clone size: NA
CDR3 DNA: TGTGCCATCAGTTTGGGTTACGAGCAGTACTTC
CDR3 protein: CAISLGYEQYF

J gene: TRBJ1-4
D gene: NA
CDR3 length: 14
V gene: TRBV4-1
clone size: NA
CDR3 DNA: TGCGCCAGCAGCCAAGGGACAACTAATGAAAAACTGTTTTTT
CDR3 protein: CASSQGTTNEKLFF

J gene: TRBJ1-1
D gene: NA
CDR3 length: 15
V gene: TRBV7-2
clone size: once
CDR3 DNA: TGTGCCAGCAGCCCGGTGAGGCAATCTAGGACTGAAGCTTTCTTT
CDR3 protein: CASSPVRQSRTEAFF

J gene: TRBJ2-5
D gene: NA
CDR3 length: 13
V gene: TRBV30
clone size: NA
CDR3 DNA: TGTGCCTGGAGTGCTAACGCGGGAGAGACCCAGTACTTC
CDR3 protein: CAWSANAGETQYF

J gene: TRBJ2-7
D gene: NA
CDR3 length: 15
V gene: TRBV14
clone size: NA
CDR3 DNA: TGTGCCAGCAGCCAAGATCAGACCACCTGGTACGAGCAGTACTTC
CDR3 protein: CASSQDQTTWYEQYF